Detailed here is one T cell receptor beta chain. Which antigen it targets is not known. No qualities accompany the bases; no much larger clone lies one base away. The cysteine opens and the phenylalanine closes a CDR3 of 13 amino acids. The sequence is cut down to CDR3 DNA, 39 bases in frame from base 1. This entry belongs to a study of response to subunit inactivated influenza vaccine (dated by TCRdb to the late 2010s). For the wider study: Deep quantitative profiling of the T cell receptor repertoire was used in the study to follow responses to a trivalent subunit inactivated influenza vaccine. Summary of the overall study and its limitations: The authors suggested that each seasonal influenza vaccination may recruit only a limited number of new T cells.

Receptors were amplified or captured by RT-PCR. TCRdb shows the sequencer as Illumina HiSeq 2500. Clones were called with MiXCR by TCRdb after fastp trimmed the public reads at Q25, and only in-frame beta chains were retained. CDR3 protein sequences are deduplicated, and each keeps its most common genes and DNA. The sample table lists around 790,000 distinct CDR3 sequences, about 20% of them with a count of one. The top ten clonotypes cover 9.5% to 13% of the sample. The starting material was PBMCs from blood, obtained about 5 days after vaccination. The source of this sequence is a man aged 45-60 years who received an inactivated influenza vaccine. Donor details come from another sample of the same person, matched by shared clones. The chain uses TRBV21-1 and TRBJ2-7. TRBV21-1 has pseudogene status. The CDR3 reads as follows: CASSKALAYEQYF. The bases are TGTGCCAGCAGCAAAGCGCTGGCCTACGAGCAGTACTTC.